This passage covers 7 T cell receptor beta chains from one sample sequenced in a study of shared clonotypes between healthy human individuals. Sequencing was performed with immunoSEQ multiplex PCR; in TCRdb, only in-frame clones are kept and a portion is missing. This table has nearly 1,000,000 clones, over 60% appearing once. Sequenced: memory CD4+ T cells sorted from blood. Documented subset: CD45RA-negative fraction. Receptors were obtained from a man between 18 and 29 years old in good health.

This chain links TRBV27 with TRBJ1-4; D not certain. Trimming cost V 5 bases and J 3 bases, with 10 bases left between them. The CDR3 runs to 14 residues. Germline CDR1 is MNHEY and CDR2 is SMNVEV (reference sequence). The CDR3 here is CASSQTWSNEKLFF. CDR3 DNA sequence: TGTGCCAGCAGTCAGACTTGGTCTAATGAAAAACTGTTTTTT.

This rearrangement joins TRBV18 to TRBJ1-5; D ambiguous. The germline V gene has CDR1 KGHSH and CDR2 LQKENI. V shed 2 bases and J shed 0 bases, with 14 bases lying between them. The CDR3 runs 17 residues. The CDR3 here is CASSPGVGEYSNQPQHF. The CDR3 region has the DNA TGTGCCAGCTCACCAGGTGTAGGAGAGTATAGCAATCAGCCCCAGCATTTT.

The chain employs TRBV19 and TRBJ2-1, with D perhaps TRBD2 (5 bases). The CDR3 runs to 13 residues. Trimming removed 7 bases at V and 4 bases at J, with 11 bases between. CDR1 is LNHDA and CDR2 is SQIVND in the germline V gene (reference sequence). The CDR3 DNA follows: TGTGCCAGTACTAGCAGAAGATACAATGAGCAGTTCTTC. Translated: CASTSRRYNEQFF.

The chain uses TRBV10-3 and TRBJ1-4; D gene unclear. Germline lookup yields CDR1 ENHRY and CDR2 SYGVKD. CDR3 length: 15 amino acids. V lost 2 bases, J lost 4 bases, and 11 bases lay in between. The CDR3 DNA sequence: TGTGCCATCAGTGAGAACGGGTACTTTAATGAAAAACTGTTTTTT. Its translation: CAISENGYFNEKLFF.

V gene TRBV25-1 combines with J gene TRBJ2-2; a possible D gene is TRBD1 (5 bases). Germline lookup yields CDR1 MGHDK and CDR2 SYGVNS. This CDR3 comprises 14 residues. V was trimmed by 7 bases and J by 3 bases, leaving 12 bases between them. This CDR3 reads CASTKAGYTGELFF. As DNA, the CDR3 is TGTGCCAGCACCAAAGCAGGGTACACCGGGGAGCTGTTTTTT.

The rearrangement links TRBV6-5 to TRBJ2-3; D might be TRBD2 (5 bases). Germline V gives CDR1 MNHEY, CDR2 SVGAGI. The CDR3 is 15 amino acids. Trimming shortened V by 5 bases and J by 2 bases, and 14 bases separated the two germline ends. The CDR3, as DNA: TGTGCCAGCAGTAGCGGCGGTTGGTTCACAGATACGCAGTATTTT. It yields the protein CASSSGGWFTDTQYF.

This clone was found a few times. V gene TRBV19 combines with J gene TRBJ2-2; 10 nucleotides line up with TRBD1. J gave up 8 bases and V 5 bases, and 8 bases lay outside the gene matches. The germline V gene has CDR1 LNHDA and CDR2 SQIVND (reference sequence). This CDR3 has 15 residues. CDR3 coding DNA: TGTGCCAGTAGTCGACAGGGGGCGCCTACTGGGGAGCTGTTTTTT. It is translated as CASSRQGAPTGELFF. The full variable domain, completed using reference TRBV19 and TRBJ2-2, is DGGITQSPKYLFRKEGQNVTLSCEQNLNHDAMYWYRQDPGQGLRLIYYSQIVNDFQKGDIAEGYSVSREKKESFPLTVTSAQKNPTAFYLCASSRQGAPTGELFFGEGSRLTVL.